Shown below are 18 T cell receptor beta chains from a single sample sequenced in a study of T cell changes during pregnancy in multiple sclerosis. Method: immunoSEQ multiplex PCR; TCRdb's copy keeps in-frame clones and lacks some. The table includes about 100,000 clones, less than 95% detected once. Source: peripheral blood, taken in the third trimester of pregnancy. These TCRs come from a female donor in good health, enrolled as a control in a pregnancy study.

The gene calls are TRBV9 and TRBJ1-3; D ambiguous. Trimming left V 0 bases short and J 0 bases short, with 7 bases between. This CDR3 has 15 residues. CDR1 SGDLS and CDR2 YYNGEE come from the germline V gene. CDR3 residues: CASSVVSGSGNTIYF. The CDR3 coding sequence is TGTGCCAGCAGCGTAGTATCAGGCTCTGGAAACACCATATATTTT.

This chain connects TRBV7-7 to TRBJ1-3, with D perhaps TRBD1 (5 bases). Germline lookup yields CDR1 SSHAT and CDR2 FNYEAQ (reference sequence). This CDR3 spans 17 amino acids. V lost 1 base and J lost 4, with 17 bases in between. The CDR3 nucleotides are TGTGCCAGCAGCTTAGATTTGCAGGGAGGTTTCGGAAACACCATATATTTT. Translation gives CASSLDLQGGFGNTIYF.

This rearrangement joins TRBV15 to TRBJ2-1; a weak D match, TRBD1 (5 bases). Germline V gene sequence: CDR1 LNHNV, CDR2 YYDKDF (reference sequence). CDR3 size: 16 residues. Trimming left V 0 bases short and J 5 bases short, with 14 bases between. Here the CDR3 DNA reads TGTGCCACCAGCAGAGATGGGCAGGGTAGGAACAATGAGCAGTTCTTC. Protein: CATSRDGQGRNNEQFF.

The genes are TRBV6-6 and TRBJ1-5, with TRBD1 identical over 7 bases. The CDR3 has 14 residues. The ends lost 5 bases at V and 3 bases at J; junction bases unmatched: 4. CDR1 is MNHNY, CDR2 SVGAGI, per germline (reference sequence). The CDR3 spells CASSRTGPNQPQHF. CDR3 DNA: TGTGCCAGCAGTCGGACAGGCCCCAATCAGCCCCAGCATTTT.

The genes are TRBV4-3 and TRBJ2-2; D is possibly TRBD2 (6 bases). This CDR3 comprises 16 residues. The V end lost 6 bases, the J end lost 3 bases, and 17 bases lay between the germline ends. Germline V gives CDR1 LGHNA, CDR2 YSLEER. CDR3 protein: CASSSRSGPHTGELFF. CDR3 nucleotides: TGCGCCAGCAGTTCAAGAAGCGGGCCGCACACCGGGGAGCTGTTTTTT.

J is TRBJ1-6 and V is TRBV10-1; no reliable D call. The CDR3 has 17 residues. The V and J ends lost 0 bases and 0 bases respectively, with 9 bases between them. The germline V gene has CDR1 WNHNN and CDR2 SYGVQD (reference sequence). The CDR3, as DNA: TGCGCCAGCAGTGAGTCGACACAGTCCTCCTATAATTCACCCCTCCACTTT. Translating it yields CASSESTQSSYNSPLHF.

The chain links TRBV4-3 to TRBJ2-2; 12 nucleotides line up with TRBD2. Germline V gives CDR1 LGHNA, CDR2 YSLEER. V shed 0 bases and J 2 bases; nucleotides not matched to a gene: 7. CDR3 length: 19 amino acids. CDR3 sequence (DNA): TGCGCCAGCAGCCAAGATCCCCTAGCGGGGGGGCCTAACACCGGGGAGCTGTTTTTT. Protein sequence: CASSQDPLAGGPNTGELFF.

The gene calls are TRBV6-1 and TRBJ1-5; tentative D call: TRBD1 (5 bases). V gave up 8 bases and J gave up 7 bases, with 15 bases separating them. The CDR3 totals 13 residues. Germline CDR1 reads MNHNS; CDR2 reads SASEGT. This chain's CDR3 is CASQRSQGQPQHF. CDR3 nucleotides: TGTGCCAGCCAGAGATCCCAGGGACAGCCCCAGCATTTT.

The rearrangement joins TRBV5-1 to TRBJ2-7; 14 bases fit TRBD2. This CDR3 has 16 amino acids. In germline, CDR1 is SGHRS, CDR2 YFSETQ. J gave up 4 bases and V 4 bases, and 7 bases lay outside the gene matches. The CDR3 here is CASSGGLAGAVYEQYF. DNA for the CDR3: TGCGCCAGCAGCGGGGGACTAGCGGGGGCCGTATACGAGCAGTACTTC.

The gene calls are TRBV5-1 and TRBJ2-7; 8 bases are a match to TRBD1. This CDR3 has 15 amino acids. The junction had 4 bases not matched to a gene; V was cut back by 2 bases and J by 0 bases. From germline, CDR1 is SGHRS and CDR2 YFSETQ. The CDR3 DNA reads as TGCGCCAGCAGCTTCAGGACAGGGCGCTCCTACGAGCAGTACTTC. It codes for CASSFRTGRSYEQYF.

In DNA, the CDR3 is TGCGCCAGCAGCAGGGACAGGGGGGCAGAGACCCAGTACTTC. Protein: CASSRDRGAETQYF. This chain links TRBV5-1 with TRBJ2-5; 11 bases are a match to TRBD1. The ends lost 4 bases at V and 4 bases at J; junction bases unmatched: 3. This CDR3 has 14 amino acids. CDR1 is SGHRS, CDR2 YFSETQ, per germline.

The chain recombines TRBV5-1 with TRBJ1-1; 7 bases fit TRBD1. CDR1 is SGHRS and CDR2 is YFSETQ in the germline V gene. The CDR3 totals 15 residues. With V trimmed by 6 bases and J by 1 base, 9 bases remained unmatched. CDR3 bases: TGCGCCAGCACCCAAGGGACAGCAGAGAACACTGAAGCTTTCTTT. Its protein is CASTQGTAENTEAFF.

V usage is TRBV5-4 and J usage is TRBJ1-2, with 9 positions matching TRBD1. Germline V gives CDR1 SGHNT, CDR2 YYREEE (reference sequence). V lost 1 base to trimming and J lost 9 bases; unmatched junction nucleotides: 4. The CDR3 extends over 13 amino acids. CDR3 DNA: TGTGCCAGCAGCTTGAGGACAGGGGAACGCTACACCTTC. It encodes CASSLRTGERYTF. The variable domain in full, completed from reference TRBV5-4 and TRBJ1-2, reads ETGVTQSPTHLIKTRGQQVTLRCSSQSGHNTVSWYQQALGQGPQFIFQYYREEENGRGNFPPRFSGLQFPNYSSELNVNALELDDSALYLCASSLRTGERYTFGSGTRLTVV.

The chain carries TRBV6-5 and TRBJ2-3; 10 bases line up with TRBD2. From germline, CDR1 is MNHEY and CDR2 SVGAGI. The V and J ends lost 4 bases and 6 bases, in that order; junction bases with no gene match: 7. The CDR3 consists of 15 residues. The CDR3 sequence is CASSWASGGADTQYF. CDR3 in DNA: TGTGCCAGCAGTTGGGCTAGCGGGGGAGCCGATACGCAGTATTTT.

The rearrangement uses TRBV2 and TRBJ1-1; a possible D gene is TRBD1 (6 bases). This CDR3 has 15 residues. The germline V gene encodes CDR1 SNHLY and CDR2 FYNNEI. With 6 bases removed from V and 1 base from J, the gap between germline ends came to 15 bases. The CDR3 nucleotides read TGTGCCAGCAGAGGGGGAGCAGGGACGAACACTGAAGCTTTCTTT. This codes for CASRGGAGTNTEAFF.

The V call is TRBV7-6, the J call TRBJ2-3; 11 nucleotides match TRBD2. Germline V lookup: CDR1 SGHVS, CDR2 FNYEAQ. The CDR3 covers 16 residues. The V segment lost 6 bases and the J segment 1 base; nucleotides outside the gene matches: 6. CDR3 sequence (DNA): TGTGCCAGCAGTCAGATAGCGGGGGGGCGCACAGATACGCAGTATTTT. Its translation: CASSQIAGGRTDTQYF.

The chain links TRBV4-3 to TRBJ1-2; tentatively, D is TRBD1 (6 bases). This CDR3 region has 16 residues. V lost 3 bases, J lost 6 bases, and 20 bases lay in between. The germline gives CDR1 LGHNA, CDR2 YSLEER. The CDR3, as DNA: TGCGCCAGCAGCCAGGGTCACCCGCAGGGGACGGATGGCTACACCTTC. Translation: CASSQGHPQGTDGYTF.

The CDR3 sequence: CASSLASQTEAFF. The DNA for the CDR3 is TGTGCCAGCAGCTTAGCATCCCAGACTGAAGCTTTCTTT. J is TRBJ1-1 and V is TRBV7-2; D ambiguous. The length of the CDR3 is 13 residues. The V and J ends lost 0 bases and 5 bases respectively, with 7 bases between them. Germline CDR1 and CDR2: SGHTA and FQGNSA.